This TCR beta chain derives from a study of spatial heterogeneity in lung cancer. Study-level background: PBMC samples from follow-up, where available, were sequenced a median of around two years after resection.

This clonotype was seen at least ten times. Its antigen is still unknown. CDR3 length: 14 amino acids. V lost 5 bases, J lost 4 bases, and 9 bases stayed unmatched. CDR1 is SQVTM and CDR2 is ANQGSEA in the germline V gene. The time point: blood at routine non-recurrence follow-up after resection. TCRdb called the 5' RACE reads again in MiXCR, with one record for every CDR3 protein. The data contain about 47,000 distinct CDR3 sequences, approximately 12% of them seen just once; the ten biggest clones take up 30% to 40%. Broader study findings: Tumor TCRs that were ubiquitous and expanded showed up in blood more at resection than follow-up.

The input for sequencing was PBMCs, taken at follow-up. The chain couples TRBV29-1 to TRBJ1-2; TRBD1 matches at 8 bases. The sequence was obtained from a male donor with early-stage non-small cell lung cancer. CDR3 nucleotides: TGCAGCGTTACAACAGGGGGTACGATCTATGGCTACACCTTC. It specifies CSVTTGGTIYGYTF.